This entry features one T cell receptor (beta chain) sequence. This sample was included in a study of blood T cells in healthy people across ages. With a J-beta primer mix and a sample-barcoded 5' primer, a second PCR ran roughly 6 to 11 cycles. A tag from a template-switch adaptor with 12 random nucleotides marked each cDNA molecule. The study obtained at least 3 million CDR3-containing paired-end reads from every sample. TCRdb reprocessed the 5' RACE reads with MiXCR, giving one entry per CDR3 protein. The data contain roughly 500,000 distinct CDR3 sequences, less than 25% of them seen just once; the ten biggest clones take up roughly 9%. Germline V gives CDR1 SGHTA, CDR2 FQGNSA. V was pared by 5 bases and J by 7 bases, with 8 bases of the junction left unmatched. CDR3 length: 14 amino acids. The same data also went into a second study, on T cells of mothers and their children. As that study records: Extracted RNA, in its entirety, went into cDNA synthesis at roughly 1.5 ug per 15 ul.

This sequence was found in a boy aged 5-17 years in good health. The V call is TRBV7-2, the J call TRBJ2-5; 9 bases line up with TRBD1. The sample consisted of blood. The CDR3 sequence is CASSRTGGGGTQYF. The CDR3 coding sequence is TGTGCCAGCAGCCGAACAGGGGGCGGCGGGACCCAGTACTTC.